This T cell receptor beta chain emerged from a study of blood T cell repertoires in COVID-19. Trimming took 5 bases from V and 8 from J; bases not matched to a gene: 9. The CDR3 length is 14 residues. Germline CDR1 and CDR2: WNHNN and SYGVQD (reference sequence). Measured with immunoSEQ multiplex PCR; TCRdb has only the in-frame clones, and not every one. The table lists roughly 220,000 clones, approximately 82% of them singletons. The TCR comes from a woman between 35 and 50 years old who had recovered from COVID-19. The sequencing sample was made of peripheral blood. The J gene is TRBJ1-2, the V gene TRBV10-1, with 9 nucleotides matching TRBD1. CDR3 protein: CASSLEIQGAGYTF. The DNA for the CDR3 is TGCGCCAGCAGTCTCGAAATACAGGGGGCCGGCTACACCTTC.